These T cell receptor beta chains were read from a single sample in a study of molecular identifiers for immune sequencing clone quantification. TCRdb processed the PCR reads anew with MiXCR; each CDR3 protein has one entry. Found here are about 320,000 distinct CDR3 sequences, over 20% of them singletons; the top ten hold approximately 0.8%. The sample taken for sequencing was naive CD8+ T cells from blood, with Jurkat cell RNA spiked in. The receptors shown here come from a human donor in good health. Some libraries in this study had Jurkat cell RNA spiked in. The CDR3 runs from the conserved cysteine through the conserved F or W. A D gene is named only where the DNA matches it firmly. Clone size is shown for a subset of rows, as once, few, many or a class of expanded clone.

>TRBJ1-1|many|NA|TRBV20-1
CSAELYGGTEAFF
TGCAGTGCTGAGTTGTATGGTGGCACTGAAGCTTTCTTT
>TRBJ2-7|many|TRBD1|TRBV7-9
CASSSGQAVAYEQYF
TGTGCCAGCAGCTCCGGACAGGCAGTTGCTTACGAGCAGTACTTC
>TRBJ2-7|many|NA|TRBV7-9
CASSWTGTLNYEQYF
TGTGCCAGCAGCTGGACCGGGACATTGAACTACGAGCAGTACTTC
>TRBJ2-7|few|TRBD2|TRBV24-1
CATSDFPSGKQCF
TGTGCCACCAGTGATTTTCCTAGCGGGAAGCAGTGCTTC
>TRBJ1-2|many|NA|TRBV30
CACTMVGSNDNYGYTF
TGTGCCTGCACTATGGTTGGCAGTAACGACAACTATGGCTACACCTTC
>TRBJ2-1|NA|TRBD2|TRBV19
CASSISSGGSPSSYNEQFF
TGTGCCAGTAGTATTTCTAGCGGGGGGTCCCCAAGCTCCTACAATGAGCAGTTCTTC
>TRBJ1-5|few|NA|TRBV10-2
CASSESGDQPQHF
TGCGCCAGCAGTGAGTCGGGGGATCAGCCCCAGCATTTT
>TRBJ2-5|many|TRBD2|TRBV6-5
CASSPSGGGRETQYF
TGTGCCAGTTCACCCTCGGGGGGAGGCCGGGAGACCCAGTACTTC
>TRBJ2-5|many|TRBD2|TRBV30
CAWTGGPPNPPETQYF
TGTGCCTGGACGGGGGGGCCCCCGAACCCACCAGAGACCCAGTACTTC
>TRBJ2-2|many|TRBD1|TRBV6-2/TRBV6-3
CASSRQGHGELFF
TGTGCCAGCAGCCGACAGGGACACGGGGAGCTGTTTTTT
>TRBJ2-3|few|TRBD2|TRBV19
CASSILAGGLDTQYF
TGTGCCAGTAGTATACTAGCGGGGGGGTTGGATACGCAGTATTTT
>TRBJ1-6|few|NA|TRBV19
CASSIGTYGNSPLHF
TGTGCCAGTAGTATAGGGACTTACGGAAATTCACCCCTCCACTTT
>TRBJ2-7|many|NA|TRBV11-1
CASSLSLVRGGDEQYF
TGTGCCAGCAGCTTAAGTCTCGTCAGGGGAGGCGACGAGCAGTACTTC
>TRBJ2-1|NA|NA|TRBV24-1
CATSGTDSNNEQFF
TGTGCCACCAGTGGAACGGACAGCAACAATGAGCAGTTCTTC
>TRBJ1-2|NA|NA|TRBV3-1
CASSSHEQLRGYTF
TGTGCCAGCAGCTCACACGAGCAGCTCCGGGGCTACACCTTC
>TRBJ2-3|many|NA|TRBV19
CASSPIPRADTQYF
TGTGCCAGTAGCCCAATACCGAGGGCAGATACGCAGTATTTT
>TRBJ1-5|many|TRBD1|TRBV20-1
CSAKDREAYSNQPQHF
TGCAGTGCTAAGGACAGGGAAGCGTATAGCAATCAGCCCCAGCATTTT
>TRBJ2-3|many|TRBD1|TRBV24-1
CATSGLPGQGADTQYF
TGTGCCACCAGTGGTCTCCCGGGACAGGGGGCAGATACGCAGTATTTT
>TRBJ1-1|few|NA|TRBV6-2/TRBV6-3
CASSYGTGLTEAFF
TGTGCCAGCAGTTACGGCACAGGTCTCACTGAAGCTTTCTTT
>TRBJ2-7|NA|TRBD1|TRBV19
CASSTGQGYYEQYF
TGTGCCAGTAGTACCGGACAGGGTTACTACGAGCAGTACTTC
>TRBJ2-3|many|NA|TRBV5-1
CASSLEPKDTQYF
TGCGCCAGCAGCTTGGAGCCCAAAGATACGCAGTATTTT
>TRBJ2-1|many|TRBD1|TRBV5-1
CASHGQGPNNEQFF
TGCGCCAGCCACGGACAGGGTCCCAACAATGAGCAGTTCTTC
>TRBJ1-2|NA|NA|TRBV4-1
CASSQGVLAAKGYTF
TGCGCCAGCAGCCAAGGGGTTTTGGCCGCTAAGGGCTACACCTTC